The 8 T cell receptor beta chains below were found in one sample sequenced in a study of T cell changes during pregnancy in multiple sclerosis. Repertoires were generated with immunoSEQ multiplex PCR, while TCRdb's copy carries only in-frame clones and drops some. In the table there are 11,000 or so clones, 85% to 95% of which are singletons. The sequenced sample was CD4+ T cells from peripheral blood mononuclear cells, obtained before pregnancy. Receptor source: a female donor with multiple sclerosis, enrolled in a pregnancy study.

On this clone itself: Distinct nucleotide sequences in the sample also encode this CDR3. V and J are TRBV18 and TRBJ2-7; 9 bases fit TRBD2. This CDR3 has 15 residues. V shed 6 bases and J 6 bases; nucleotides not matched to a gene: 12. Germline V gene sequence: CDR1 KGHSH, CDR2 LQKENI. The CDR3 protein is CASSGGGAQGGEQYF. For the CDR3, the DNA is TGTGCCAGCTCGGGCGGGGGGGCGCAAGGTGGCGAGCAGTACTTC.

The chain carries TRBV6-6 and TRBJ2-7; 9 bases align to TRBD2. CDR1 is MNHNY, CDR2 SVGAGI, per germline (reference sequence). The trim removed 4 bases at V and 1 base at J, leaving 5 bases unmatched. This CDR3 spans 15 amino acids. The CDR3 spells CASSLGGGVSYEQYF. CDR3 in DNA: TGTGCCAGCAGTTTAGGCGGGGGGGTTTCCTACGAGCAGTACTTC.

This clone was observed once. This chain connects TRBV27 to TRBJ2-7, with D perhaps matching TRBD2 (5 bases). Trimming cost V 6 bases and J 4 bases, with 13 bases left between them. The germline V gene encodes CDR1 MNHEY and CDR2 SMNVEV (reference sequence). The CDR3 spans 13 residues. This CDR3 reads CASSPPGLYEQYF. CDR3 nucleotides: TGTGCCAGCAGCCCCCCAGGACTTTACGAGCAGTACTTC.

This chain uses TRBV5-6 with TRBJ2-1; 7 bases are shared with TRBD2. The CDR3 covers 15 residues. Germline CDR1 is SGHDT and CDR2 is YYEEEE. V shed 0 bases, J shed 7 bases, and the junction held 7 bases outside the gene matches. The DNA for the CDR3 is TGTGCCAGCAGCTTGGTCGGGGGGACGGGGAATGAGCAGTTCTTC. Protein: CASSLVGGTGNEQFF.

This clone has just a few counts. The chain links TRBV19 to TRBJ1-5; D call uncertain. V was trimmed by 4 bases and J by 4 bases, leaving 17 bases between them. The CDR3 totals 16 residues. CDR1 LNHDA and CDR2 SQIVND come from the germline V gene (reference sequence). The CDR3 protein is CASSNSGPRGNQPQHF. The CDR3 nucleotides are TGTGCCAGTAGTAACTCAGGACCTCGGGGAAATCAGCCCCAGCATTTT.

The V gene is TRBV7-8, the J gene TRBJ1-6; TRBD1 matches at 9 bases. CDR1 is SGHVS, CDR2 FQNEAQ, per germline. This CDR3 comprises 15 residues. The trim removed 5 bases at V and 5 bases at J, leaving 4 bases unmatched. The CDR3 loop is CASSPGQGHNSPLHF. The CDR3 DNA reads as TGTGCCAGCAGCCCAGGACAGGGGCATAATTCACCCCTCCACTTT.

The rearrangement uses TRBV29-1 and TRBJ1-2, with 8 nucleotides matching TRBD1. This CDR3 is built from 14 residues. V lost 6 bases, J lost 7 bases, and 13 bases stayed unmatched. Germline V CDR1 and CDR2: SQVTM, ANQGSEA. CDR3 bases: TGCAGCGTAGAGAGTGTCGGACAGGGCTTTGGCTACACCTTC. Its translation is CSVESVGQGFGYTF.

The CDR3 DNA reads TGTGCCAGCAGTTTGGAGCAGGGGGTCGGCTATGGCTACACCTTC. It specifies CASSLEQGVGYGYTF. J is TRBJ1-2 and V is TRBV27, with 7 nucleotides matching TRBD1. CDR1 and CDR2 (germline): MNHEY, SMNVEV (reference sequence). Losses at the gene ends were 3 bases for V and 4 bases for J; bases not matched to a gene: 8. CDR3 length: 15 residues.